The clone carrying this TCR beta chain was counted a single time. Its antigen is currently unknown. The junction differs from germline at one of its ends, possibly a read error. The sample carries other DNA sequences with the same CDR3. All of the donors resided in Nashville, Tennessee, and each was a Caucasian adult. This CDR3 has 13 residues. Germline V gene sequence: CDR1 SSHAT, CDR2 FNYEAQ (reference sequence). This sample stems from a study of shared clonotypes between healthy human individuals. DNA at about 0.2 ug, around 30,000 T cell genomes, went into sorted-subset replicate PCRs. Measured with immunoSEQ multiplex PCR; TCRdb has only the in-frame clones, and not every one. The data contain 2,100,000 or so clones, around 95% of them seen just once; the ten biggest clones take up approximately 0.13%. Study-level results: Despite large depth, rarefaction showed incomplete sorted-subset sequencing.

V usage is TRBV7-7 and J usage is TRBJ2-5; D is ambiguous. The source material was naive CD4+ T cells sorted from blood. Subset here: CD45RA+ positively selected. The TCR comes from a man aged 18-30 years in good health. CDR3 DNA sequence: TGTGCTAGCAGCTTAAGAGGTCAAGAGACCCAGTACTTC. Translation gives CASSLRGQETQYF.